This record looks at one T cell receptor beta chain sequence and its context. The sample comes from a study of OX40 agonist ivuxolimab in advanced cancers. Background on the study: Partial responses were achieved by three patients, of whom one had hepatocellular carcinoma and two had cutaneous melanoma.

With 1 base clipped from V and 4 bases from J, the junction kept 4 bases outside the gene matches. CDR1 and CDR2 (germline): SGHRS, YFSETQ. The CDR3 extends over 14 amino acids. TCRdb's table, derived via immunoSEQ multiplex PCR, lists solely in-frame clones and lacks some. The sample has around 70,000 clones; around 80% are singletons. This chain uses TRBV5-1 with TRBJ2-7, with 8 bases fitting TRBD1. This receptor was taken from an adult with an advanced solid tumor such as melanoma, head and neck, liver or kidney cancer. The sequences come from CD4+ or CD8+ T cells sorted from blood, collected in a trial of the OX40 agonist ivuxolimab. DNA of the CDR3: TGCGCCAGCAGCTTGATACAGGGGGGATACGAGCAGTACTTC. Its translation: CASSLIQGGYEQYF.